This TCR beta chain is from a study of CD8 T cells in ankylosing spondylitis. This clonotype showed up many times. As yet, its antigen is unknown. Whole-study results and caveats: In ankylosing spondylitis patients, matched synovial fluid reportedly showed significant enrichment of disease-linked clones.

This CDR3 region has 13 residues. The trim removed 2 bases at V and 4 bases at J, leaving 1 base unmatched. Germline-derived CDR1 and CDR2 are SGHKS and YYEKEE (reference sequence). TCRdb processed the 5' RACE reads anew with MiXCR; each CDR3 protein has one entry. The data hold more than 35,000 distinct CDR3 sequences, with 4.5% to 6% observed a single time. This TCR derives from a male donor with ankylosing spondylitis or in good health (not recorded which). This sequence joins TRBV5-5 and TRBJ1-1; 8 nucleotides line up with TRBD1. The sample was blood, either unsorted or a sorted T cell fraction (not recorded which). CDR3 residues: CASSLQGVTEAFF. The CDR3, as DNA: TGTGCCAGCAGCTTACAGGGGGTCACTGAAGCTTTCTTT.